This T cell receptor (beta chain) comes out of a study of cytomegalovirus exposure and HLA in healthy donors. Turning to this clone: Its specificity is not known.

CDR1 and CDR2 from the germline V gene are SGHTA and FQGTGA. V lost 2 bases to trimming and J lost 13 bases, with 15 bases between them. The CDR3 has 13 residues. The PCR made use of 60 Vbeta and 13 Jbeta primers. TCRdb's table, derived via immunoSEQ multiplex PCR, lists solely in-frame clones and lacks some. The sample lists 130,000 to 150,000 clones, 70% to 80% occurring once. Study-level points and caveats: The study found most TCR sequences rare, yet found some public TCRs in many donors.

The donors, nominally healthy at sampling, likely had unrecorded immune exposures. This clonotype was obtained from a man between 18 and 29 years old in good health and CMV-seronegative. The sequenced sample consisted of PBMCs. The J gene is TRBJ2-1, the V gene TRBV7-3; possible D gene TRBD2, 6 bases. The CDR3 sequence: CASSLGAGTFQFF. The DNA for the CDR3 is TGTGCCAGCAGCTTAGGGGCAGGGACTTTCCAGTTCTTC.